Each of the 25 T cell receptor beta chains below was sequenced from the same sample in a study of cytomegalovirus exposure and HLA in healthy donors (dated by TCRdb to the late 2010s). Receptors were amplified or captured by the immunoSEQ multiplex PCR assay. This is the immuneACCESS table as TCRdb keeps it, with only in-frame sequences that have V and J called. A part of the clones is gone; compared with another copy, unresolved V genes explain less than half, and the rest is unexplained. Here the sample has 150,000 to 200,000 clones; just under 90% occur a single time. Of the sample, 3.5% to 4.5% falls within the top ten clones. The specimen sequenced was PBMCs. The source is a young man in good health and CMV-seropositive.

The rearrangement uses TRBV21-1 and TRBJ2-1; the DNA was not compared with TRBD1, the D call given in the table. TRBV21-1 corresponds to a pseudogene. This CDR3 has 13 residues. CDR3 in amino acids: CARIRGHYNEQFF. For the CDR3, the DNA is TGTGCCAGAATCAGGGGGCACTACAATGAGCAGTTCTTC.

The V and J genes are TRBV13 and TRBJ2-2, with D possibly being TRBD2 (6 bases). V was shortened by 4 bases and J by 2 bases, with 11 bases between the two germline ends. Germline CDR1 and CDR2: PRHDT and FYEKMQ (reference sequence). This CDR3 is built from 15 residues. CDR3 DNA: TGTGCCAGCAGCTCGAGACTAGAAAACACCGGGGAGCTGTTTTTT. Protein: CASSSRLENTGELFF.

A word on this clone: A junction boundary mismatches the germline segment, possibly from a read error. The chain combines TRBV7-7 with TRBJ2-5, with a possible D match to TRBD1 (6 bases). The CDR3 extends over 15 amino acids. Germline CDR1 and CDR2: SSHAT and FNYEAQ (reference sequence). The CDR3 loop is CASSLGQGIQETQYF. Here the CDR3 DNA reads TGTGCTAGCAGCTTAGGTCAGGGGATACAAGAGACCCAGTACTTC.

The rearrangement joins TRBV11-1 to TRBJ2-1; D gene uncertain. V lost 5 bases to trimming and J lost 0 bases, with 14 bases between them. Germline values: CDR1 SGHAT, CDR2 FQDESV (reference sequence). The CDR3 sequence is 16 residues long. This chain's CDR3 is CASSTRLTYSYNEQFF. CDR3 DNA: TGTGCCAGCAGCACCCGACTCACATACTCCTACAATGAGCAGTTCTTC.

The sample holds one count of this clone. V gene TRBV5-8 combines with J gene TRBJ2-1, with TRBD2 identical over 7 bases. After removal of 1 base from V and 7 bases from J, the junction contained 11 bases not matched to a gene. The CDR3 has 16 amino acids. Germline V CDR1 and CDR2: SGHTS, YDEGEE. Here the CDR3 reads CASSLTQAGLGNEQFF. As DNA, the CDR3 is TGTGCCAGCAGCTTGACTCAAGCGGGATTGGGTAATGAGCAGTTCTTC.

This chain uses TRBV7-6 with TRBJ2-7; TRBD2 is a possible D gene (5 bases). This CDR3 comprises 14 residues. Germline values: CDR1 SGHVS, CDR2 FNYEAQ. Trimming cost V 2 bases and J 2 bases, with 10 bases left between them. CDR3 sequence reads: CASSLLAGTYEQYF. CDR3 in DNA: TGTGCCAGCAGCTTACTAGCCGGAACCTACGAGCAGTACTTC.

The genes are TRBV10-3 and TRBJ2-5; 8 bases agree with TRBD2. The germline CDR1 and CDR2 sequences are ENHRY and SYGVKD. V lost 10 bases and J lost 3; bases outside the gene matches: 4. The CDR3 covers 12 residues. CDR3 nucleotide sequence: TGTGCCAGCACAGCGGGAGAAGAGACCCAGTACTTC. This gives the protein CASTAGEETQYF.

The genes are TRBV6-1 and TRBJ2-3, with a tentative D call TRBD2 (6 bases). This CDR3 spans 15 amino acids. V was cut by 7 bases and J by 1 base, with 15 bases left in between. Germline V gene sequence: CDR1 MNHNS, CDR2 SASEGT. The CDR3 loop reads CASTAGFSGTDTQYF. The DNA for the CDR3 is TGTGCCAGCACCGCGGGATTCAGCGGCACAGATACGCAGTATTTT.

The chain couples TRBV5-1 to TRBJ2-1; 13 bases align to TRBD2. CDR1 is SGHRS and CDR2 is YFSETQ in the germline V gene. The CDR3 is 20 amino acids. The junction had 16 bases not matched to a gene; V was cut back by 2 bases and J by 5 bases. Here the CDR3 DNA reads TGCGCCAGCAGCTTAAGAAGAGGACTAGCGGGAGTTCCTCAAAACAATGAGCAGTTCTTC. Translated: CASSLRRGLAGVPQNNEQFF.

V and J are TRBV18 and TRBJ1-1; 12 bases fit TRBD1. Germline V CDR1 and CDR2: KGHSH, LQKENI. Trimming cost V 2 bases and J 1 base; bases outside gene matches: 5. The CDR3 totals 17 residues. The CDR3 DNA follows: TGTGCCAGCTCACCAAGGGACAGGGGGCTCGCGAACACTGAAGCTTTCTTT. It translates to CASSPRDRGLANTEAFF.

The rearrangement uses TRBV30 and TRBJ2-2, with 7 bases fitting TRBD1. Trimming took 1 base from V and 3 from J; bases not matched to a gene: 2. CDR3 length equals 14 residues. Germline CDR1 GTSNPN, CDR2 SVGIG (reference sequence). CDR3 nucleotide sequence: TGTGCCTGGAGTGGGCAGGGGGACACCGGGGAGCTGTTTTTT. Encoded protein: CAWSGQGDTGELFF.

V and J are TRBV7-9 and TRBJ2-1, with 8 bases lining up with TRBD1. Germline trimming cut 4 bases from V and 5 bases from J; bases unmatched to any gene: 10. Looked up from germline, CDR1 is SEHNR and CDR2 is FQNEAQ (reference sequence). This CDR3 has 16 amino acids. The CDR3 protein is CASSYDGRGLNNEQFF. DNA of the CDR3: TGTGCCAGCAGCTACGATGGCAGGGGGCTTAACAATGAGCAGTTCTTC. The full variable domain, in which reference TRBV7-9 and TRBJ2-1 provide the parts outside the CDR3, is DTGVSQNPRHKITKRGQNVTFRCDPISEHNRLYWYRQTLGQGPEFLTYFQNEAQLEKSRLLSDRFSAERPKGSFSTLEIQRTEQGDSAMYLCASSYDGRGLNNEQFFGPGTRLTVL.

The rearrangement uses TRBV28 and TRBJ1-5, with TRBD1 identical over 8 bases. From germline, CDR1 is MDHEN and CDR2 SYDVKM. The CDR3 extends over 14 amino acids. The ends lost 7 bases at V and 9 bases at J; junction bases unmatched: 11. The CDR3 region has the DNA TGTGCCAGCAACTACGGGGCAGGGGGCCGGCCCCAGCATTTT. This codes for CASNYGAGGRPQHF.

V usage is TRBV2 and J usage is TRBJ2-1; 15 bases map to TRBD2. Per germline, CDR1 SNHLY and CDR2 FYNNEI. With V trimmed by 2 bases and J by 9 bases, 2 bases remained unmatched. This CDR3 contains 15 residues. The DNA for the CDR3 is TGTGCCAGCAGTGAACGGACTAGCGGGAGGGGTGAGCAGTTCTTC. Translating it yields CASSERTSGRGEQFF. The full variable domain, completed using reference TRBV2 and TRBJ2-1, is EPEVTQTPSHQVTQMGQEVILRCVPISNHLYFYWYRQILGQKVEFLVSFYNNEISEKSEIFDDQFSVERPDGSNFTLKIRSTKLEDSAMYFCASSERTSGRGEQFFGPGTRLTVL.

The J gene is TRBJ2-1, the V gene TRBV28, with 12 bases fitting TRBD2. The CDR3 sequence is 19 residues long. Unmatched junction bases numbered 8, after V lost 1 base and J lost 1 base. Germline assignment: CDR1 MDHEN and CDR2 SYDVKM. Here the CDR3 DNA reads TGTGCCAGCAGTTTATTGTCTAGCGGGAGGGTACTATCCTACAATGAGCAGTTCTTC. It encodes CASSLLSSGRVLSYNEQFF.

V and J are TRBV7-2 and TRBJ1-5; TRBD1 matches 7 bases. The trim removed 2 bases at V and 6 bases at J, leaving 7 bases unmatched. The CDR3 spans 15 residues. In germline, CDR1 is SGHTA, CDR2 FQGNSA. The CDR3 loop is CASSLLEGAGQPQHF. The CDR3 region has the DNA TGTGCCAGCAGCTTACTGGAGGGGGCAGGTCAGCCCCAGCATTTT.

The gene calls are TRBV19 and TRBJ2-1, with unresolved D. The germline V gene encodes CDR1 LNHDA and CDR2 SQIVND (reference sequence). CDR3 length: 15 amino acids. Trimming removed 4 bases at V and 5 bases at J, with 15 bases between. The chain's CDR3 is CASSTWAQANNEQFF. CDR3 nucleotides: TGTGCCAGTAGTACCTGGGCCCAAGCAAACAATGAGCAGTTCTTC.

The V call is TRBV5-4, the J call TRBJ2-3; 11 bases are shared with TRBD2. CDR3 length equals 16 residues. V gave up 4 bases and J gave up 1 base; unmatched junction bases: 5. Germline V gene lookup returns CDR1 SGHNT and CDR2 YYREEE (reference sequence). CDR3 in amino acids: CASSTQGLAGTDTQYF. The DNA of the CDR3 is TGTGCCAGCAGCACCCAGGGACTAGCGGGCACAGATACGCAGTATTTT.

This chain connects TRBV9 to TRBJ2-1, with 7 positions matching TRBD1. Germline CDR1 SGDLS, CDR2 YYNGEE. J was trimmed by 7 bases and V by 3 bases; bases with no gene match: 7. The CDR3 runs to 14 residues. The CDR3 sequence: CASSDQTGLNEQFF. The CDR3 DNA sequence: TGTGCCAGCAGCGACCAGACAGGGTTGAATGAGCAGTTCTTC.

The V call is TRBV5-1, the J call TRBJ1-2; D uncertain. The V gene's germline CDR1 is SGHRS and CDR2 YFSETQ. V shed 3 bases and J shed 7 bases, with 10 bases lying between them. This CDR3 is built from 12 residues. The CDR3, as DNA: TGCGCCAGCAGCTCTCTTCCCGGTGGCTACACCTTC. Protein product: CASSSLPGGYTF.

The rearrangement joins TRBV6-6 to TRBJ2-7; D gene ambiguous. Trimming removed 7 bases at V and 5 bases at J, with 9 bases between. Germline values: CDR1 MNHNY, CDR2 SVGAGI (reference sequence). The CDR3 has 11 residues. CDR3 nucleotide sequence: TGTGCCAGCATGAGGATCAACGAGCAGTACTTC. The encoded protein is CASMRINEQYF.

V and J are TRBV4-2 and TRBJ2-7, with TRBD2 matching 10 bases. Trimming cost V 1 base and J 2 bases; bases outside gene matches: 17. From germline, CDR1 is LGHNA and CDR2 YNFKEQ. The CDR3 sequence is 20 residues long. DNA of the CDR3: TGTGCCAGCAGCCAAGCGGGATCAGCAGGTACACTAGCGGGACCCTACGAGCAGTACTTC. Translation: CASSQAGSAGTLAGPYEQYF.

J is TRBJ2-3 and V is TRBV6-5, with TRBD2 matching over 12 bases. Germline-derived CDR1 and CDR2 are MNHEY and SVGAGI. With 8 bases clipped from V and 3 bases from J, the junction kept 0 bases outside the gene matches. This CDR3 has 13 residues. CDR3 nucleotide sequence: TGTGCCAGCGGACTAGCGGGGACAGATACGCAGTATTTT. Protein product: CASGLAGTDTQYF.

The gene calls are TRBV27 and TRBJ2-1, with TRBD2 matching over 10 bases. The CDR3 covers 16 residues. The ends lost 2 bases at V and 4 bases at J; junction bases unmatched: 5. The V gene's germline CDR1 is MNHEY and CDR2 SMNVEV (reference sequence). This chain's CDR3 is CASSLVAGGPYNEQFF. In nucleotides, the CDR3 is TGTGCCAGCAGTTTAGTAGCGGGAGGCCCTTACAATGAGCAGTTCTTC.

CDR3: CASSAYRRGLSSGANVLTF. For the CDR3, the DNA is TGTGCCAGCAGCGCATATCGAAGAGGGTTGAGCTCTGGGGCCAACGTCCTGACTTTC. V gene TRBV11-3 combines with J gene TRBJ2-6; a weak D match, TRBD2 (5 bases). CDR1 is SGHNT and CDR2 is YENEEA in the germline V gene. The CDR3 totals 19 residues. With 5 bases removed from V and 0 bases from J, the gap between germline ends came to 20 bases. The whole variable domain, filled in from reference TRBV11-3 and TRBJ2-6, reads EAGVVQSPRYKIIEKKQPVAFWCNPISGHNTLYWYLQNLGQGPELLIRYENEEAVDDSQLPKDRFSAERLKGVDSTLKIQPAELGDSAVYLCASSAYRRGLSSGANVLTFGAGSRLTVL.